The 21 T cell receptor beta chains in this list originate from one sample, sequenced in a study of tumor-infiltrating lymphocytes in primary liver carcinoma. TCR beta cDNA was prepared out of around 460 ng total RNA by means of a constant-region primer. Amplification in three nested multiplex PCR rounds with slightly modified ARM-PCR gave rise to TCR beta libraries. Amplification in the first two PCR rounds was performed using TRBV1-TRBV30 forward primers and a C-beta reverse primer for approximately 10 cycles each. TCRdb re-called the multiplex PCR reads through MiXCR, storing one row per CDR3 protein. The sample carries about 100,000 distinct CDR3 sequences, less than 70% recorded once. Total RNA and DNA came together from 20-30 mg of bulk tissue without cell sorting. The sequencing input was tumor-adjacent normal liver tissue. These TCRs come from a man aged 35 to 55 with primary liver carcinoma and hepatitis B virus infection.

This clonotype was seen only once. Compared with germline, one end of the junction differs, possibly owing to a read error. The chain links TRBV6-1 to TRBJ2-1; no reliable D call. Per the germline V gene, CDR1 is MNHNS and CDR2 is SASEGT. This CDR3 has 12 amino acids. CDR3 sequence (DNA): TGTACCAGCAGTGAAGTGGTCAATGAGCAGTTCTTC. Protein sequence: CTSSEVVNEQFF.

This clonotype was picked up many times. CDR3 amino acids: CASSLRDRGYEQYF. DNA of the CDR3: TGTGCCAGCAGCTTAAGGGACAGGGGCTACGAGCAGTACTTC. The chain has TRBV11-2 and TRBJ2-7, with 10 bases matching TRBD1. The CDR3 runs 14 residues. From germline, CDR1 is SGHAT and CDR2 FQNNGV. The V segment lost 2 bases and the J segment 3 bases; nucleotides outside the gene matches: 1.

This clonotype was detected a few times. The CDR3 DNA is TGTGCCAGCAGCACCCGGGACCGCTATGGCTACACCTTC. Translated: CASSTRDRYGYTF. The chain recombines TRBV7-9 with TRBJ1-2, with D possibly matching TRBD1 (5 bases). V was pared by 5 bases and J by 4 bases, with 11 bases between. This CDR3 has 13 amino acids. Germline V lookup: CDR1 SEHNR, CDR2 FQNEAQ (reference sequence).

This clonotype was detected only a few times. A much larger clonotype is one base distant, so this may be a read error. The CDR3 carries no conserved terminal phenylalanine or tryptophan, so it likely arises from a read error. V and J are TRBV4-1 and TRBJ2-7; D is possibly TRBD2 (7 bases). Per germline, CDR1 MGHRA and CDR2 YSYEKL. This CDR3 spans 14 amino acids. The ends were cut back, 0 bases at V and 9 bases at J, with 15 bases in the middle. The CDR3 here is CASSQDVRGAVQYI. CDR3 coding DNA: TGCGCCAGCAGCCAAGACGTACGGGGGGCGGTGCAGTACATC.

As to this clonotype: This sequence may be a read error, since a much larger clone differs from it by one base. This sequence joins TRBV7-9 and TRBJ1-1; 8 positions match TRBD1. Germline V gene lookup returns CDR1 SEHNR and CDR2 FQNEAQ (reference sequence). The CDR3 has 17 residues. Trimming removed 5 bases from V and 1 base from J; junction bases left unmatched: 12. The chain's CDR3 is CASSPGQGGTKNTEAFF. For the CDR3, the DNA is TGTGCCAGCAGCCCCGGACAGGGTGGAACGAAGAACACTGAAGCTTTCTTT.

A note on this clonotype: At one boundary the junction diverges from the germline segment, which might be a read error. V is TRBV11-2 and J is TRBJ2-5; TRBD1 agrees at 8 bases. The V gene's germline CDR1 is SGHAT and CDR2 FQNNGV. This CDR3 contains 16 residues. CDR3 sequence: CASSLGLTGDGKTQYF. The DNA for the CDR3 is TGCGCCAGCAGCTTAGGCCTGACAGGGGACGGAAAGACCCAGTACTTC.

This chain connects TRBV29-1 to TRBJ1-1; D perhaps matches TRBD1 (6 bases). V lost 5 bases and J 7 bases, leaving 17 bases between the germline ends. The germline V gene has CDR1 SQVTM and CDR2 ANQGSEA. The CDR3 contains 13 residues. This CDR3 is CSVQNREVNEAFF. The CDR3 DNA reads as TGCAGCGTTCAGAACAGGGAAGTCAATGAAGCTTTCTTT.

V usage is TRBV11-2 and J usage is TRBJ2-1; D is ambiguous. V lost 1 base and J lost 5, with 9 bases in between. Germline loops: CDR1 SGHAT, CDR2 FQNNGV. This CDR3 comprises 14 residues. The CDR3 DNA follows: TGTGCCAGCAGCTTAGGGGCCACACACAATGAGCAGTTCTTC. It specifies CASSLGATHNEQFF. The full variable domain, its missing parts supplied by reference TRBV11-2 and TRBJ2-1, is EAGVAQSPRYKIIEKRQSVAFWCNPISGHATLYWYQQILGQGPKLLIQFQNNGVVDDSQLPKDRFSAERLKGVDSTLKIQPAKLEDSAVYLCASSLGATHNEQFFGPGTRLTVL.

As for this clonotype: A single base separates this from a much larger clone, so it may be a read error. V and J are TRBV5-1 and TRBJ2-1; D might be TRBD1 or TRBD2, each matching 5 bases. V dropped 4 bases and J dropped 9 bases, with 17 bases sitting between them. This CDR3 contains 14 residues. The germline V gene encodes CDR1 SGHRS and CDR2 YFSETQ. CDR3 nucleotide sequence: TGCGCCAGCAGCATGGCCGCAGGGAGTAGTGAGCAGTTCTTC. Protein product: CASSMAAGSSEQFF.

Worth noting for this clonotype: The junction shows a germline mismatch at one end, possibly a read error. The chain combines TRBV11-2 with TRBJ2-1, with D possibly matching TRBD1 (9 bases). The CDR3 totals 16 residues. Germline lookup yields CDR1 SGHAT and CDR2 FQNNGV. The CDR3 DNA sequence: TGTACCAGCAGTTACGGGGGGGGACAGGGCTACAATGAGCAGTCCTTC. As protein: CTSSYGGGQGYNEQSF.

This clonotype was seen a handful of times. Without the conserved terminal phenylalanine or tryptophan, this CDR3 likely stems from a read error. The rearrangement uses TRBV28 and TRBJ1-1; D is perhaps TRBD1 (6 bases). Germline V gene lookup returns CDR1 MDHEN and CDR2 SYDVKM. Trimming took 5 bases from V and 6 from J, leaving 19 bases between them. This CDR3 contains 15 residues. CDR3 sequence: CASSLTNRAPAEAFL. The DNA of the CDR3 is TGTGCCAGCAGTCTAACTAACAGGGCCCCCGCTGAAGCTTTCCTT.

This clonotype was counted at least ten times. J is TRBJ2-1 and V is TRBV4-1; possibly TRBD1 or TRBD2 for D (6 bases each). This CDR3 region has 15 residues. Trimming shortened V by 6 bases and J by 5 bases, and 17 bases separated the two germline ends. Germline CDR1 is MGHRA and CDR2 is YSYEKL. CDR3 sequence: CASRTTFGGHNEQFF. The CDR3 bases are TGCGCCAGCAGGACTACCTTCGGGGGCCACAATGAGCAGTTCTTC.

As concerns this clonotype: Just one base apart from a much larger clone, this may be a read error. The CDR3 loop is CASSRDGVEPLHF. As DNA, the CDR3 is TGCGCCAGCAGTCGGGACGGAGTGGAACCCCTCCACTTT. The chain links TRBV10-2 to TRBJ1-6; D is possibly TRBD1 (5 bases). Germline CDR1 is WSHSY and CDR2 is SAAADI. Trimming removed 5 bases from V and 12 bases from J, with 14 bases in between. The CDR3 sequence is 13 residues long.

Ten or more counts support this clonotype. This chain connects TRBV6-5 to TRBJ2-3, with 9 bases matching TRBD2. CDR3 length equals 14 residues. V was clipped by 6 bases and J by 4 bases; unmatched bases: 5. Germline CDR1 MNHEY, CDR2 SVGAGI. The CDR3 DNA is TGTGCCAGCAGGTCTAGCGGGAAGTCAGATACGCAGTATTTT. Translating it yields CASRSSGKSDTQYF.

This clonotype is large by share. The V and J genes are TRBV11-2 and TRBJ1-6; TRBD1 matches at 8 bases. Germline V gives CDR1 SGHAT, CDR2 FQNNGV. The CDR3 is made up of 14 amino acids. V lost 2 bases and J lost 7; bases outside the gene matches: 1. CDR3 sequence reads: CASSLQGANSPLHF. For the CDR3, the DNA is TGTGCCAGCAGCTTACAGGGGGCGAATTCACCCCTCCACTTT.

This clonotype was seen a few times. The V call is TRBV11-2, the J call TRBJ1-2; D uncertain. CDR1 and CDR2 (germline): SGHAT, FQNNGV. The V and J ends lost 0 bases and 8 bases respectively, with 19 bases between them. This CDR3 spans 16 amino acids. CDR3 amino acids: CASSLDSVAYSRGYTF. Here the CDR3 DNA reads TGTGCCAGCAGCTTAGATTCGGTAGCCTATTCTCGAGGCTACACCTTC.

Remarks on this clonotype: This may stem from a read error, because a much larger clone lies one nucleotide away. This rearrangement joins TRBV5-8 to TRBJ1-5, with D perhaps TRBD1 (5 bases). CDR3 length: 13 residues. The V gene lost 4 bases and the J gene lost 9 bases, with 14 bases spanning the gap. The germline gives CDR1 SGHTS, CDR2 YDEGEE. The DNA for the CDR3 is TGTGCCAGCAGCGCAGGGAGGGATCGGCCCCAGCATTTT. Translation gives CASSAGRDRPQHF.

This clonotype was seen repeatedly, ten times or more. The gene calls are TRBV12-3 or TRBV12-4 and TRBJ2-1; D not resolved. The V end lost 6 bases, the J end lost 4 bases, and 4 bases lay between the germline ends. This CDR3 has 11 residues. The CDR3 here is CASSRYNEQFF. The CDR3 DNA reads as TGTGCCAGCAGCCGATACAATGAGCAGTTCTTC.

This clonotype has just one count. The chain links TRBV4-2 to TRBJ1-5; D is unclear. This CDR3 comprises 14 residues. The V and J ends lost 5 bases and 7 bases respectively, with 15 bases between them. Germline V CDR1 and CDR2: LGHNA, YNFKEQ. The CDR3 protein is CASSKIETQQPQHF. The CDR3 DNA is TGTGCCAGCAGCAAAATAGAGACGCAGCAGCCCCAGCATTTT.

V usage is TRBV7-9 and J usage is TRBJ2-7, with a tentative D call TRBD2 (6 bases). The CDR3 is made up of 13 amino acids. Per germline, CDR1 SEHNR and CDR2 FQNEAQ (reference sequence). Trimming stripped 7 bases from V and 9 bases from J, with 19 bases between. This chain's CDR3 is CASTWGENYGQYF. DNA for the CDR3: TGTGCCAGCACCTGGGGGGAGAACTATGGGCAGTACTTC.

CDR3 protein: CASSPTEAVRNEQYF. The CDR3 DNA sequence: TGTGCCAGCTCACCGACAGAGGCGGTGAGGAACGAGCAGTACTTC. This chain joins TRBV18 and TRBJ2-7, with D maybe TRBD1 (5 bases). The ends were cut back, 3 bases at V and 5 bases at J, with 17 bases in the middle. CDR1 KGHSH and CDR2 LQKENI come from the germline V gene. This CDR3 is built from 15 residues.